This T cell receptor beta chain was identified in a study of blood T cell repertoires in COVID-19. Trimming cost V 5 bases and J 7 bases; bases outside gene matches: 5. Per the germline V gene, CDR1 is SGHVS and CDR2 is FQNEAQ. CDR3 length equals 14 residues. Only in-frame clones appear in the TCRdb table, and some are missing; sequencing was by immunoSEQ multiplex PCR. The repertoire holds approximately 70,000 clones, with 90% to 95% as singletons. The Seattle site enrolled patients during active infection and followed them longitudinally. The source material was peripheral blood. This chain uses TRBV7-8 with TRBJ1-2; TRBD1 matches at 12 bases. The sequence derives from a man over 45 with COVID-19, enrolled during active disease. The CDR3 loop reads CASSPGQGAAGYTF. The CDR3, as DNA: TGTGCCAGCAGCCCGGGACAGGGGGCTGCTGGCTACACCTTC.